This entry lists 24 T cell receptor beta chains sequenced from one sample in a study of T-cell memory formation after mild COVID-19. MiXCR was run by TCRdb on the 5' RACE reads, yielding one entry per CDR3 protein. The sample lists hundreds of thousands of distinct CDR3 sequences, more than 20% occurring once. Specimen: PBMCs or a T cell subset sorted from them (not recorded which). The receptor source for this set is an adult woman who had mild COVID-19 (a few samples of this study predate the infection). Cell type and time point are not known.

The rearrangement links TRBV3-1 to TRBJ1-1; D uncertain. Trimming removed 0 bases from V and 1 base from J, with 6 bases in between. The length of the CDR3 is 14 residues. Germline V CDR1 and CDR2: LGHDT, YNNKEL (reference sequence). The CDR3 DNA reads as TGTGCCAGCAGCCAAGATCCAGGGAACACTGAAGCTTTCTTT. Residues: CASSQDPGNTEAFF. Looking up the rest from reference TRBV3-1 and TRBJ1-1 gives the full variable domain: DTAVSQTPKYLVTQMGNDKSIKCEQNLGHDTMYWYKQDSKKFLKIMFSYNNKELIINETVPNRFSPKSPDKAHLNLHINSLELGDSAVYFCASSQDPGNTEAFFGQGTRLTVV.

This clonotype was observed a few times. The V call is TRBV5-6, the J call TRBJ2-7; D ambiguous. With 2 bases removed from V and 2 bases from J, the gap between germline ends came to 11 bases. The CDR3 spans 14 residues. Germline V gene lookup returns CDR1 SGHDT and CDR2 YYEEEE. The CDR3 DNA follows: TGTGCCAGCAGCTTTATGGGTCCGACCTACGAGCAGTACTTC. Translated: CASSFMGPTYEQYF.

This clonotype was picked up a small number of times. The CDR3 DNA sequence: TGTGCCAGCAGCTTAGCGCTCGGCTTGATCGGAAATGAGCAGTTCTTC. It yields the protein CASSLALGLIGNEQFF. The J gene is TRBJ2-1, the V gene TRBV7-6; D not certain. Per the germline V gene, CDR1 is SGHVS and CDR2 is FNYEAQ. Trimming took off 0 bases at V and 7 bases at J, with 16 bases between the two ends. The CDR3 runs to 16 residues.

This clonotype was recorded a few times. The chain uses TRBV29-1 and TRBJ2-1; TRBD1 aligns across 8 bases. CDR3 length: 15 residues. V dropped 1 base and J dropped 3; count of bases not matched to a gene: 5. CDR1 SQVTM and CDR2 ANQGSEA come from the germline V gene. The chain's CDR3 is CSVEAQGGGYNEQFF. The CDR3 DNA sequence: TGCAGCGTTGAAGCACAGGGGGGTGGCTACAATGAGCAGTTCTTC.

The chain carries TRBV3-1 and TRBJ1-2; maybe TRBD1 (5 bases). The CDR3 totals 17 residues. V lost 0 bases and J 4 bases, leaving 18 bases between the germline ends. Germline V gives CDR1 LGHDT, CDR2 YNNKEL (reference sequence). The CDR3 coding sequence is TGTGCCAGCAGCCAAGATCCGGGACGGAGCTACCTCTATGGCTACACCTTC. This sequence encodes CASSQDPGRSYLYGYTF.

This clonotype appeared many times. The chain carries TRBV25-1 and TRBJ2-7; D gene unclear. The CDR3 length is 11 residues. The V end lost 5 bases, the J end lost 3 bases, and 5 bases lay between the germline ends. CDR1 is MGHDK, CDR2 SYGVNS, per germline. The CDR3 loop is CASSIYYEQYF. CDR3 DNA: TGTGCCAGCAGTATCTACTACGAGCAGTACTTC.

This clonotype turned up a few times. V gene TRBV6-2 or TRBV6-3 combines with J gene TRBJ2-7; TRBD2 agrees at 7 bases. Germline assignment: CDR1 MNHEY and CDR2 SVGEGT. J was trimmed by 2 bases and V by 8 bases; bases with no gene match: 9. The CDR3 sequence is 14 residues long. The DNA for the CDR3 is TGTGCCAGCGGACAACTAGCGTTCCCCTACGAGCAGTACTTC. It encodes CASGQLAFPYEQYF.

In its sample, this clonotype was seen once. The CDR3 reads CASTQRGTKVFGPYGYTF. As DNA, the CDR3 is TGTGCCAGCACCCAGCGGGGAACAAAAGTTTTCGGACCCTATGGCTACACCTTC. The V call is TRBV7-9, the J call TRBJ1-2; D remains unclear. CDR1 and CDR2 (germline): SEHNR, FQNEAQ (reference sequence). The CDR3 contains 18 residues. Trimming removed 7 bases at V and 4 bases at J, with 28 bases between.

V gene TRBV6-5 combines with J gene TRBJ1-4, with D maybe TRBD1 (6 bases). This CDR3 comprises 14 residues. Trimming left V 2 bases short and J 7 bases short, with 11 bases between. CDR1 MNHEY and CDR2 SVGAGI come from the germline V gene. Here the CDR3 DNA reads TGTGCCAGCAGTTACGGGGGGGCCTCTGAAAAACTGTTTTTT. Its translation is CASSYGGASEKLFF.

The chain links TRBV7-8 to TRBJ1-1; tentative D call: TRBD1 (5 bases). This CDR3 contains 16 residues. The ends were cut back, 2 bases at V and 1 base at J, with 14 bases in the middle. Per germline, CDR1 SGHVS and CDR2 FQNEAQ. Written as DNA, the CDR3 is TGTGCCAGCAGCTTACAGCGGACAACCTGGAACACTGAAGCTTTCTTT. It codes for CASSLQRTTWNTEAFF. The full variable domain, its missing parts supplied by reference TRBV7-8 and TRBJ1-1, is GAGVSQSPRYKVAKRGQDVALRCDPISGHVSLFWYQQALGQGPEFLTYFQNEAQLDKSGLPSDRFFAERPEGSVSTLKIQRTQQEDSAVYLCASSLQRTTWNTEAFFGQGTRLTVV.

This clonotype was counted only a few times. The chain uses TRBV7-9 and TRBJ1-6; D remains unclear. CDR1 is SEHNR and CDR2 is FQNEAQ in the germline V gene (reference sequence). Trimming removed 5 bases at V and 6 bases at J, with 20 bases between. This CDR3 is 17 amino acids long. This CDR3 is CASSPSEGEKGNSPLHF. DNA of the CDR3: TGTGCCAGCAGCCCATCGGAAGGAGAAAAGGGTAATTCACCCCTCCACTTT.

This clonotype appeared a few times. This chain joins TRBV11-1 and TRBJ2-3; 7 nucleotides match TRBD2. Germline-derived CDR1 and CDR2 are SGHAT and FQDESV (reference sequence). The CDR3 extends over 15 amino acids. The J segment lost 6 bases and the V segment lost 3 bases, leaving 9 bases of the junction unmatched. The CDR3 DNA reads TGTGCCAGCAGCTTCGAGGGAGGGCCGTTTGATACGCAGTATTTT. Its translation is CASSFEGGPFDTQYF.

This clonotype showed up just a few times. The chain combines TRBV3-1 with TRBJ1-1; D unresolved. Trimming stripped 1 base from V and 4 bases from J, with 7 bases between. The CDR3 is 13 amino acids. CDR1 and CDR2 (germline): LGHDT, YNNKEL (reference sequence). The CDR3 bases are TGTGCCAGCAGCCAAGGAGGTAGCACTGAAGCTTTCTTT. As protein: CASSQGGSTEAFF.

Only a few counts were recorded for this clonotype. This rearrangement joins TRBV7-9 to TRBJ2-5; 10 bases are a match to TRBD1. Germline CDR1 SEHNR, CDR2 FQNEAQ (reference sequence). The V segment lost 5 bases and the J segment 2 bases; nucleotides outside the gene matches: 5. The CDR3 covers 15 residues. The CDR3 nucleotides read TGTGCCAGCAGCCCCGGGACAGGGGCTCAAGAGACCCAGTACTTC. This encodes CASSPGTGAQETQYF. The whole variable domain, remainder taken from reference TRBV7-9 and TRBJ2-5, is DTGVSQNPRHKITKRGQNVTFRCDPISEHNRLYWYRQTLGQGPEFLTYFQNEAQLEKSRLLSDRFSAERPKGSFSTLEIQRTEQGDSAMYLCASSPGTGAQETQYFGPGTRLLVL.

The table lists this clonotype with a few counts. The CDR3 DNA reads TGTGCCAGCACCCGCCGGGGCGCCTACGAGCAGTACTTC. Its translation is CASTRRGAYEQYF. V is TRBV7-8 and J is TRBJ2-7, with D perhaps given as TRBD1 or TRBD2 (5 bases each). Between the trimmed V and J ends, which lost 7 bases and 2 bases, there was a span of 12 bases. Germline-derived CDR1 and CDR2 are SGHVS and FQNEAQ. The CDR3 contains 13 residues.

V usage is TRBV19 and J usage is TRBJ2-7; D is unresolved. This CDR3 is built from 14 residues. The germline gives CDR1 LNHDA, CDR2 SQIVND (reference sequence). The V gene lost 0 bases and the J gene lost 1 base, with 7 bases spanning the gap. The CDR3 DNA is TGTGCCAGTAGTATAGATCAGGCTTCCTACGAGCAGTACTTC. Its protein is CASSIDQASYEQYF.

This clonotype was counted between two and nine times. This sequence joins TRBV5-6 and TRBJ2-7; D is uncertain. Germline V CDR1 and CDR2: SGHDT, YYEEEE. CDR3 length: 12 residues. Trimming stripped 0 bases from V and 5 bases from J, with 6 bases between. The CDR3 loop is CASSLARDEQYF. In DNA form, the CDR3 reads TGTGCCAGCAGCTTGGCTCGGGACGAGCAGTACTTC.

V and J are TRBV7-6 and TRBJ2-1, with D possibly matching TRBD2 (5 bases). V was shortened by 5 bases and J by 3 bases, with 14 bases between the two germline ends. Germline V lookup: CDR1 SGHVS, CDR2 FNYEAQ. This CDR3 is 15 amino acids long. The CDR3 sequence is CASSPRAEYYNEQFF. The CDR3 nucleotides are TGTGCCAGCAGCCCGCGGGCGGAGTACTACAATGAGCAGTTCTTC.

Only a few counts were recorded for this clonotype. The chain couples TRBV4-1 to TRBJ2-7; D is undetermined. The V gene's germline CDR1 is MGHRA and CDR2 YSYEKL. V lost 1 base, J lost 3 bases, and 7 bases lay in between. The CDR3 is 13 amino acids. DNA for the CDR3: TGCGCCAGCAGCCAAGCGAACCGCTACGAGCAGTACTTC. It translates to CASSQANRYEQYF.

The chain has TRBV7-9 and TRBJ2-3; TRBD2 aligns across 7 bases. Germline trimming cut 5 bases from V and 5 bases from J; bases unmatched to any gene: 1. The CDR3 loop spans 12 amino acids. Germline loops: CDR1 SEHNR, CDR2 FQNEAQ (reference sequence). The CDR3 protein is CASSRGEDTQYF. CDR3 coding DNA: TGTGCCAGCAGCCGGGGGGAAGATACGCAGTATTTT.

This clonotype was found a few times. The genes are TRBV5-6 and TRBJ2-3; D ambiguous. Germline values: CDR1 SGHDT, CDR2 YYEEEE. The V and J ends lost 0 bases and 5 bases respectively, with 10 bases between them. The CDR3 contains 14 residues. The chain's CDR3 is CASSLGPEQDTQYF. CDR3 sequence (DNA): TGTGCCAGCAGCTTGGGTCCAGAACAAGATACGCAGTATTTT.

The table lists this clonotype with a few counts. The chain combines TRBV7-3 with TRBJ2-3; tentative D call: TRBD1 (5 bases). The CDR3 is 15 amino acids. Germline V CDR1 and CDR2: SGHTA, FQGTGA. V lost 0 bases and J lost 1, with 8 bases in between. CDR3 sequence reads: CASSLTRVGTDTQYF. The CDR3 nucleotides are TGTGCCAGCAGCTTAACCAGGGTTGGCACAGATACGCAGTATTTT.

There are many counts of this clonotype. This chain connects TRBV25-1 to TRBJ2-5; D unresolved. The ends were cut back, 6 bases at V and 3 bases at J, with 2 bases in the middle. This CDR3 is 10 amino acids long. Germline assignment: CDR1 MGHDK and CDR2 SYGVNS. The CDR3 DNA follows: TGTGCCAGCAGAGAAGAGACCCAGTACTTC. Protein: CASREETQYF.

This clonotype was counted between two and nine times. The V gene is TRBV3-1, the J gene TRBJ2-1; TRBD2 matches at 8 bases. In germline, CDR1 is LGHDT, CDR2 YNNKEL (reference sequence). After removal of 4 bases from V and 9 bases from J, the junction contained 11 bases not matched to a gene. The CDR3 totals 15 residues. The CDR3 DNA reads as TGTGCCAGCAGCCCCGAGCCTCGGGCGGGGGGTGAGCAGTTCTTC. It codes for CASSPEPRAGGEQFF.